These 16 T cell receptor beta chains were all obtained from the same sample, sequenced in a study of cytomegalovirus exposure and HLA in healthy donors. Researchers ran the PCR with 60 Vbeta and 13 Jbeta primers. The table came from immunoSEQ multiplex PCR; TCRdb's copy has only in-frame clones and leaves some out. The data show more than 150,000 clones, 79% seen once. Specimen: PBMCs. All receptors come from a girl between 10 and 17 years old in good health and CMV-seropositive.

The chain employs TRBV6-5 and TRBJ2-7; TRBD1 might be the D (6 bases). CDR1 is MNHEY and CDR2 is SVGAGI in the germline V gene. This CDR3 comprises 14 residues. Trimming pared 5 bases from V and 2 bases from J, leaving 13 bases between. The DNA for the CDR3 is TGTGCCAGCAGTCGGGACATAACCCCCTACGAGCAGTACTTC. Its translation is CASSRDITPYEQYF.

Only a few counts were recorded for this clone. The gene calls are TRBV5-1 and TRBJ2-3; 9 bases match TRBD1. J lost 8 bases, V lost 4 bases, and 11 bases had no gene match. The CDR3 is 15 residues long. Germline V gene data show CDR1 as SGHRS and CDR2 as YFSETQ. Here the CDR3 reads CASSPGDREESTQYF. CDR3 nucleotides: TGCGCCAGCAGCCCTGGGGACAGGGAGGAGAGTACGCAGTATTTT.

CDR3: CASSLLAGGINEQYF. As DNA, the CDR3 is TGTGCCAGCAGCTTACTAGCGGGGGGGATCAACGAGCAGTACTTC. The chain employs TRBV5-4 and TRBJ2-7; 13 bases fit TRBD2. The CDR3 has 15 residues. The germline V gene encodes CDR1 SGHNT and CDR2 YYREEE (reference sequence). V lost 2 bases and J lost 5; bases outside the gene matches: 4. Filled out from reference TRBV5-4 and TRBJ2-7, the complete variable domain reads ETGVTQSPTHLIKTRGQQVTLRCSSQSGHNTVSWYQQALGQGPQFIFQYYREEENGRGNFPPRFSGLQFPNYSSELNVNALELDDSALYLCASSLLAGGINEQYFGPGTRLTVT.

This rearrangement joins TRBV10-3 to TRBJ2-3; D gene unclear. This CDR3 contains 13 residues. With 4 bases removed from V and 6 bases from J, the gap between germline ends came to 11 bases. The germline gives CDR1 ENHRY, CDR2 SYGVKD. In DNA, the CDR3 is TGTGCCATCAGTGCTTACAAATGGGATACGCAGTATTTT. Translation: CAISAYKWDTQYF.

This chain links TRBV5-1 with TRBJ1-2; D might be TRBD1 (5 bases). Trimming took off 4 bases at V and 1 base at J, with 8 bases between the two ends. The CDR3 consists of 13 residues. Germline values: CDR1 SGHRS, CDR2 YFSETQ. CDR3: CASSLRVNYGYTF. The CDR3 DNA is TGCGCCAGCAGCCTCAGGGTTAACTATGGCTACACCTTC.

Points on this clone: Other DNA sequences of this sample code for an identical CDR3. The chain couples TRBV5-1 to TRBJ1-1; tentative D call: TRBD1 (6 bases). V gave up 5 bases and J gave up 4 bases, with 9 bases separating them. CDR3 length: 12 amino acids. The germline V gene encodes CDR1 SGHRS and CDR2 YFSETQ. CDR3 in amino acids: CASRQGGTEAFF. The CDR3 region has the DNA TGCGCCAGCAGACAGGGTGGCACTGAAGCTTTCTTT.

The CDR3 nucleotides are TGTGCCAGCAGTGCGGGACAGATCTATGGCTACACCTTC. Translation gives CASSAGQIYGYTF. The chain joins TRBV6-5 to TRBJ1-2; 7 positions match TRBD1. Germline trimming cut 5 bases from V and 4 bases from J; bases unmatched to any gene: 4. CDR1 MNHEY and CDR2 SVGAGI come from the germline V gene. The CDR3 consists of 13 residues.

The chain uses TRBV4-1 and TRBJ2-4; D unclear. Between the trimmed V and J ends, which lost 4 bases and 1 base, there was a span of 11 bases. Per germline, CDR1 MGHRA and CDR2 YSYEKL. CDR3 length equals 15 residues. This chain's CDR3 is CASSPQTWAKNIQYF. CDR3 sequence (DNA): TGCGCCAGCAGCCCCCAGACATGGGCCAAAAACATTCAGTACTTC.

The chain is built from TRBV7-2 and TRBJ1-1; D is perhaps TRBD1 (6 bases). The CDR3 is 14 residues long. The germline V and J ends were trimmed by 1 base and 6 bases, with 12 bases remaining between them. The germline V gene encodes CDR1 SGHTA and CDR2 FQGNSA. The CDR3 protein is CASSLGTVGPEAFF. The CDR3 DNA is TGTGCCAGCAGCTTAGGGACAGTGGGACCTGAAGCTTTCTTT.

CDR3 region: CASSSTLAGGHSEQFF. DNA of the CDR3: TGTGCCAGCTCGTCAACTCTAGCGGGGGGGCATAGTGAGCAGTTCTTC. V is TRBV18 and J is TRBJ2-1; TRBD2 aligns across 12 bases. The V and J ends lost 6 bases and 9 bases, in that order; junction bases with no gene match: 12. Germline V CDR1 and CDR2: KGHSH, LQKENI. The CDR3 has 16 residues.

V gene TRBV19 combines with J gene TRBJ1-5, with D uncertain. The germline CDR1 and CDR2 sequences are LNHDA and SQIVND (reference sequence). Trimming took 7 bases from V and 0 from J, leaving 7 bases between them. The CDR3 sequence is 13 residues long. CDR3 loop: CASMEYSNQPQHF. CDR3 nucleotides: TGTGCCAGTATGGAGTATAGCAATCAGCCCCAGCATTTT.

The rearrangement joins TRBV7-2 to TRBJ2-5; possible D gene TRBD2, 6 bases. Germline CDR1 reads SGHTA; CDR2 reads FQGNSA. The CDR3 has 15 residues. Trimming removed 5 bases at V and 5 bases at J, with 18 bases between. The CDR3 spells CASSPDYPREETQYF. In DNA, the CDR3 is TGTGCCAGCAGCCCGGACTACCCCCGGGAGGAGACCCAGTACTTC.

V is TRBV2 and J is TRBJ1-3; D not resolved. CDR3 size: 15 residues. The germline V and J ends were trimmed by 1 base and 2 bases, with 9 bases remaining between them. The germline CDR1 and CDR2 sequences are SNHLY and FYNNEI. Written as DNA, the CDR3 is TGTGCCAGCAGTGAAGAGAGCGTTACTGGAAACACCATATATTTT. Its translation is CASSEESVTGNTIYF.

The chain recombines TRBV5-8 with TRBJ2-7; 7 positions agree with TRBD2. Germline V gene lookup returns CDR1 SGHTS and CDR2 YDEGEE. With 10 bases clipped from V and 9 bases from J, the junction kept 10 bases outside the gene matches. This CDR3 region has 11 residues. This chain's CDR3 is CAGEGVLVQYF. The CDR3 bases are TGTGCCGGGGAGGGCGTGCTGGTGCAGTACTTC.

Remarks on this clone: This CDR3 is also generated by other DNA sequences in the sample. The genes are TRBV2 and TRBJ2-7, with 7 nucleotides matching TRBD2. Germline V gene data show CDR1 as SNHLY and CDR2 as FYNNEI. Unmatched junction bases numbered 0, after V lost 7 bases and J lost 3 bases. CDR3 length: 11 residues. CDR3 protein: CASTGGYEQYF. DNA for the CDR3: TGTGCCAGCACGGGAGGCTACGAGCAGTACTTC. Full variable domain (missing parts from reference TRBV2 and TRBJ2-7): EPEVTQTPSHQVTQMGQEVILRCVPISNHLYFYWYRQILGQKVEFLVSFYNNEISEKSEIFDDQFSVERPDGSNFTLKIRSTKLEDSAMYFCASTGGYEQYFGPGTRLTVT.

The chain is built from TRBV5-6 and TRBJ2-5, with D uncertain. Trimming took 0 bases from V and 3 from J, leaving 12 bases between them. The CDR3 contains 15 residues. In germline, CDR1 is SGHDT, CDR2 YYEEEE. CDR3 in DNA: TGTGCCAGCAGCTTGGATTTAGCTGGAAAAGAGACCCAGTACTTC. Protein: CASSLDLAGKETQYF.